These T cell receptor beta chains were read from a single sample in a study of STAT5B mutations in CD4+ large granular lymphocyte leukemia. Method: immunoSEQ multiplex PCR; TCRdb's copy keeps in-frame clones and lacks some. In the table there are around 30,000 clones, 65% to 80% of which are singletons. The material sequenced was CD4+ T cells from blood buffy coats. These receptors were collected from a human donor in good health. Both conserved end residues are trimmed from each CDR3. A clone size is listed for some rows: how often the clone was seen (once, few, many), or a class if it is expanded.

CDR3aa: AWRAGIATDTQY
v_gene: TRBV30
abundance: once

CDR3aa: ARSLCQQKNTEAF
v_gene: TRBV5-3
abundance: NA

CDR3aa: ASSLPGGDNEKLF
v_gene: TRBV5-5
abundance: NA

CDR3aa: ASHRPGDGTDTQY
v_gene: TRBV5-6
abundance: NA

CDR3aa: ASSMGAGTGTGELF
v_gene: TRBV19
abundance: NA

CDR3aa: ASSLGSSTYNEQF
v_gene: TRBV7-6
abundance: NA

CDR3aa: AWSVSDTENIQY
v_gene: TRBV30
abundance: NA

CDR3aa: ASSVTGLAGGETQY
v_gene: TRBV28
abundance: NA

CDR3aa: ASSVEDSLNTEAF
v_gene: TRBV9
abundance: few

CDR3aa: ASSFGTTSFQY
v_gene: TRBV6-5
abundance: NA

CDR3aa: ASSPRIYGEQF
v_gene: TRBV7-2
abundance: NA

CDR3aa: ASSSLPGQGVENTGELF
v_gene: TRBV5-4
abundance: NA

CDR3aa: ASSLEHPTNTEAF
v_gene: TRBV19
abundance: few

CDR3aa: ASSLVGGGGFYGYT
v_gene: TRBV7-9
abundance: NA

CDR3aa: ASSQESGGFGNQPQH
v_gene: TRBV4-1
abundance: NA

CDR3aa: ASGLPRTVSSYNEQF
v_gene: TRBV12-5
abundance: NA

CDR3aa: ASSHGRSTGELF
v_gene: TRBV5-1
abundance: NA